The 23 T cell receptor beta chains below come from one sample, sequenced in a study of OX40 agonist ivuxolimab in advanced cancers. Produced via immunoSEQ multiplex PCR; TCRdb's table is partial and in-frame only. Of some 48,000 clones listed, 80% to 95% are singletons. Specimen: CD4+ or CD8+ T cells sorted from blood, collected in a trial of the OX40 agonist ivuxolimab. The receptors come from an adult with an advanced solid tumor such as melanoma, head and neck, liver or kidney cancer.

Here the CDR3 reads CASSEGGRQRDTQYF. CDR3 DNA: TGTGCCAGCAGTGAAGGGGGTCGGCAGCGGGATACGCAGTATTTT. J is TRBJ2-3 and V is TRBV2; tentatively, D is TRBD2 (5 bases). The CDR3 is made up of 15 amino acids. Germline-derived CDR1 and CDR2 are SNHLY and FYNNEI. Trimming left V 1 base short and J 6 bases short, with 14 bases between.

V gene TRBV11-2 combines with J gene TRBJ2-1, with 10 positions matching TRBD1. Germline CDR1 and CDR2: SGHAT and FQNNGV. The CDR3 sequence is 15 residues long. Trimming at V came to 2 bases and at J to 10 bases, leaving 8 bases not matched to a gene. CDR3 sequence (DNA): TGTGCCAGCAGCTTATCGAGACAGGGGGCTTGGGAGCAGTTCTTC. Its protein product is CASSLSRQGAWEQFF.

This clone has a handful of counts. CDR3 DNA sequence: TGTGCCAGCGCCATGCCAGGGCACGATTCACCCCTCCACTTT. This sequence encodes CASAMPGHDSPLHF. The chain uses TRBV5-4 and TRBJ1-6; TRBD1 might be the D (5 bases). Per the germline V gene, CDR1 is SGHNT and CDR2 is YYREEE (reference sequence). The CDR3 has 14 residues. The V gene lost 7 bases and the J gene lost 8 bases, with 16 bases spanning the gap.

This sequence joins TRBV6-5 and TRBJ1-6; D call uncertain. The CDR3 is made up of 13 amino acids. The germline V gene has CDR1 MNHEY and CDR2 SVGAGI. Trimming shortened V by 8 bases and J by 1 base, and 6 bases separated the two germline ends. The CDR3 DNA reads as TGTGCCAGCCATTGGTCCTATAATTCACCCCTCCACTTT. This sequence encodes CASHWSYNSPLHF.

CDR3 amino acids: CASSPSGGLYNEQFF. In nucleotides, the CDR3 is TGTGCCAGTAGCCCATCGGGGGGACTCTACAATGAGCAGTTCTTC. The rearrangement links TRBV19 to TRBJ2-1; 7 bases line up with TRBD2. The CDR3 extends over 15 amino acids. V shed 6 bases and J 3 bases; nucleotides not matched to a gene: 8. Germline CDR1 is LNHDA and CDR2 is SQIVND (reference sequence).

The chain links TRBV9 to TRBJ2-5; no clear D gene. The CDR3 extends over 14 amino acids. V lost 2 bases, J lost 0 bases, and 8 bases lay in between. Germline loops: CDR1 SGDLS, CDR2 YYNGEE. The chain's CDR3 is CASSVRSYQETQYF. For the CDR3, the DNA is TGTGCCAGCAGCGTCCGGAGTTACCAAGAGACCCAGTACTTC.

This chain links TRBV19 with TRBJ1-5; 7 bases are shared with TRBD1. Per germline, CDR1 LNHDA and CDR2 SQIVND (reference sequence). The V and J ends lost 3 bases and 2 bases, in that order; junction bases with no gene match: 4. This CDR3 has 15 amino acids. CDR3: CASSMAGQGNQPQHF. In DNA, the CDR3 is TGTGCCAGTAGTATGGCTGGACAGGGCAATCAGCCCCAGCATTTT.

The chain joins TRBV2 to TRBJ1-3; 8 bases match TRBD1. The CDR3 has 15 residues. With 5 bases clipped from V and 0 bases from J, the junction kept 3 bases outside the gene matches. Germline assignment: CDR1 SNHLY and CDR2 FYNNEI. The CDR3 is CASSFTGGSGNTIYF. In DNA, the CDR3 is TGTGCCAGCAGTTTTACAGGGGGCTCTGGAAACACCATATATTTT.

The V call is TRBV5-4, the J call TRBJ1-1, with TRBD1 matching 8 bases. Unmatched junction bases numbered 2, after V lost 3 bases and J lost 1 base. This CDR3 comprises 14 residues. From germline, CDR1 is SGHNT and CDR2 YYREEE (reference sequence). The CDR3 DNA sequence: TGTGCCAGCAGCTCGGACAGGGAGAACACTGAAGCTTTCTTT. This codes for CASSSDRENTEAFF.

The chain uses TRBV10-2 and TRBJ2-3, with TRBD2 identical over 12 bases. The ends lost 4 bases at V and 3 bases at J; junction bases unmatched: 8. The CDR3 is 17 amino acids. The germline V gene has CDR1 WSHSY and CDR2 SAAADI. In DNA form, the CDR3 reads TGCGCCAGCAGTGTATCTAGCGGGGGGGCTTCTACAGATACGCAGTATTTT. Its protein is CASSVSSGGASTDTQYF.

The chain combines TRBV30 with TRBJ2-1; D is perhaps TRBD2 (6 bases). The CDR3 covers 15 residues. With 1 base removed from V and 6 bases from J, the gap between germline ends came to 16 bases. Per the germline V gene, CDR1 is GTSNPN and CDR2 is SVGIG (reference sequence). The CDR3 is CAWSEDPGGLNEQFF. The CDR3 DNA reads as TGTGCCTGGAGTGAGGACCCCGGGGGACTCAATGAGCAGTTCTTC.

The chain combines TRBV7-9 with TRBJ1-4; 8 positions agree with TRBD1. This CDR3 has 16 residues. J gave up 4 bases and V 0 bases, and 4 bases lay outside the gene matches. Germline assignment: CDR1 SEHNR and CDR2 FQNEAQ (reference sequence). The CDR3 bases are TGTGCCAGCAGCTTAGCGGTGGGACAGGTTAATGAAAAACTGTTTTTT. Translating it yields CASSLAVGQVNEKLFF. Full variable domain (remainder filled in from reference TRBV7-9 and TRBJ1-4): DTGVSQNPRHKITKRGQNVTFRCDPISEHNRLYWYRQTLGQGPEFLTYFQNEAQLEKSRLLSDRFSAERPKGSFSTLEIQRTEQGDSAMYLCASSLAVGQVNEKLFFGSGTQLSVL.

The table lists this clone with a few counts. The chain couples TRBV6-5 to TRBJ2-2; D gene ambiguous. The germline V and J ends were trimmed by 0 bases and 0 bases, with 8 bases remaining between them. This CDR3 has 16 amino acids. Germline V gene lookup returns CDR1 MNHEY and CDR2 SVGAGI. CDR3 nucleotides: TGTGCCAGCAGTTACTCGATGGGATCGAACACCGGGGAGCTGTTTTTT. This translates into CASSYSMGSNTGELFF.

V gene TRBV7-8 combines with J gene TRBJ1-3; D is possibly TRBD1 (5 bases). The CDR3 totals 14 residues. With 10 bases removed from V and 4 bases from J, the gap between germline ends came to 17 bases. Germline values: CDR1 SGHVS, CDR2 FQNEAQ. CDR3 region: CATLGRGGGNTIYF. The CDR3 nucleotides read TGTGCCACCTTAGGGCGGGGCGGCGGAAACACCATATATTTT.

A few counts support this clone. The chain recombines TRBV19 with TRBJ2-1; 7 bases fit TRBD2. The J segment lost 2 bases and the V segment lost 5 bases, leaving 6 bases of the junction unmatched. From germline, CDR1 is LNHDA and CDR2 SQIVND (reference sequence). The CDR3 length is 15 residues. The CDR3 region is CASSATSDAYNEQFF. The CDR3 nucleotides are TGTGCCAGTAGTGCCACTAGCGATGCCTACAATGAGCAGTTCTTC.

V is TRBV7-9 and J is TRBJ2-3; 11 bases agree with TRBD2. The CDR3 runs to 18 residues. V lost 5 bases, J lost 4 bases, and 14 bases stayed unmatched. CDR1 is SEHNR and CDR2 is FQNEAQ in the germline V gene (reference sequence). The CDR3 DNA follows: TGTGCCAGCAGCCCAATCCTAGCGGGGGGCCGACGTTCAGATACGCAGTATTTT. It yields the protein CASSPILAGGRRSDTQYF.

The chain employs TRBV4-1 and TRBJ2-5; no definite D call. There are 13 residues in the CDR3. Germline loops: CDR1 MGHRA, CDR2 YSYEKL. Trimming removed 3 bases from V and 3 bases from J, with 8 bases in between. CDR3 protein: CASSQGWEETQYF. The CDR3, as DNA: TGCGCCAGCAGCCAGGGCTGGGAAGAGACCCAGTACTTC.

The table lists this clone with a few counts. The chain has TRBV7-9 and TRBJ1-6, with D unclear. V dropped 1 base and J dropped 7 bases, with 2 bases sitting between them. The CDR3 covers 12 residues. Germline V lookup: CDR1 SEHNR, CDR2 FQNEAQ (reference sequence). The CDR3 DNA follows: TGTGCCAGCAGCTTAGACAATTCACCCCTCCACTTT. Translated, it gives CASSLDNSPLHF.

The rearrangement joins TRBV6-5 to TRBJ2-1; tentative D call: TRBD1 (5 bases). CDR1 and CDR2 from the germline V gene are MNHEY and SVGAGI. There are 15 residues in the CDR3. Between the trimmed V and J ends, which lost 5 bases and 6 bases, there was a span of 17 bases. The CDR3 is CASSPQRGLSNEQFF. For the CDR3, the DNA is TGTGCCAGCAGTCCCCAAAGGGGCCTCTCCAATGAGCAGTTCTTC.

This chain uses TRBV9 with TRBJ1-2, with TRBD1 matching 7 bases. The germline CDR1 and CDR2 sequences are SGDLS and YYNGEE. The V segment lost 4 bases and the J segment 8 bases; nucleotides outside the gene matches: 8. There are 13 residues in the CDR3. The CDR3 loop reads CASSSDRVGGYTF. Here the CDR3 DNA reads TGTGCCAGCAGCAGCGACAGGGTGGGAGGCTACACCTTC.

The V gene is TRBV18, the J gene TRBJ1-1; 9 bases map to TRBD1. Unmatched junction bases numbered 5, after V lost 5 bases and J lost 1 base. The CDR3 totals 15 residues. CDR1 KGHSH and CDR2 LQKENI come from the germline V gene. The CDR3 sequence is CASSGGTGQNTEAFF. As DNA, the CDR3 is TGTGCCAGCTCAGGTGGGACAGGGCAGAACACTGAAGCTTTCTTT.

The CDR3 region is CASSPGSDRVKETQYF. In nucleotides, the CDR3 is TGTGCCAGCAGCCCGGGATCGGACAGGGTCAAAGAGACCCAGTACTTC. The J gene is TRBJ2-5, the V gene TRBV11-2; 8 nucleotides agree with TRBD1. Germline V gives CDR1 SGHAT, CDR2 FQNNGV. J lost 3 bases, V lost 5 bases, and 11 bases had no gene match. This CDR3 is built from 16 residues.

The chain employs TRBV6-5 and TRBJ2-5; maybe TRBD2 (6 bases). There are 15 residues in the CDR3. V lost 7 bases to trimming and J lost 2 bases, with 17 bases between them. Per the germline V gene, CDR1 is MNHEY and CDR2 is SVGAGI. CDR3 bases: TGTGCCAGCAACAACCCTGTCGGGGGACAAGAGACCCAGTACTTC. Translating it yields CASNNPVGGQETQYF.